This T cell receptor (beta chain) was captured by sequencing in a study of human T cells and chemical hapten exposure. In TCRdb, the RACE reads were re-called with MiXCR into one record per CDR3 protein. This sample has 190,000 or so distinct CDR3 sequences, with approximately 31% found just once. The CDR3 has 10 amino acids. V dropped 6 bases and J dropped 7; count of bases not matched to a gene: 2. Germline V gene sequence: CDR1 SQVTM, CDR2 ANQGSEA. Time point here: pre-sensitization, week 0. Treatment meaning: therapeutic diphenylcyclopropenone sensitization with weekly scalp DPC. This clonotype was seen a handful of times.

Source: whole blood, taken in connection with sensitization to the hapten diphenylcyclopropenone (DPC). This clonotype was obtained from a woman aged 25 to 39 with alopecia areata. Some clones in this sample may be carry-over from other donors' samples. This chain connects TRBV29-1 to TRBJ1-2; 7 nucleotides agree with TRBD1. The CDR3 here is CSVGQAGYTF. CDR3 bases: TGCAGCGTCGGACAGGCTGGCTACACCTTC.